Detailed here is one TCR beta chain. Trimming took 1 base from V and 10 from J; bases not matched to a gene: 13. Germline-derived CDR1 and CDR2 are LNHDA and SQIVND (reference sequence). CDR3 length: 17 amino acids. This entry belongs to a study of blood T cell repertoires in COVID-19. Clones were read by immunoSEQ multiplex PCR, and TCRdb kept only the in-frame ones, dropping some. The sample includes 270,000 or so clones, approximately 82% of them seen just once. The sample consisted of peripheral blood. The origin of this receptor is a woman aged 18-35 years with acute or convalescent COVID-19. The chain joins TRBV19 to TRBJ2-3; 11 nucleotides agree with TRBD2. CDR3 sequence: CASSIVGLAGGPRAQYF. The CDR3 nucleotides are TGTGCCAGTAGTATAGTAGGGCTAGCGGGAGGTCCCCGGGCGCAGTATTTT. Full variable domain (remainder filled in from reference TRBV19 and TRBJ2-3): DGGITQSPKYLFRKEGQNVTLSCEQNLNHDAMYWYRQDPGQGLRLIYYSQIVNDFQKGDIAEGYSVSREKKESFPLTVTSAQKNPTAFYLCASSIVGLAGGPRAQYFGPGTRLTVL.